The clone carrying this T cell receptor beta chain appeared once. The same CDR3 arises from other DNA sequences in this sample as well. Per the authors' pipeline: For nucleated cells, counts were estimated from reference gene primer amplification. The data were produced by immunoSEQ multiplex PCR, yet TCRdb's version contains in-frame clones alone and is incomplete. The DNA was the basis for D and trimming; V, J and clone size are from that table. Here the sample spans roughly 280,000 clones, around 91% being singletons. The germline gives CDR1 SGHRS, CDR2 YFSETQ. The V and J ends lost 0 bases and 3 bases respectively, with 9 bases between them. CDR3 length: 14 residues. The record originates from a study of blood T cell repertoires in COVID-19. Recruitment covered under 25 US areas and drew participants whose ages spanned about 18 to 90 years.

This TCR derives from a woman aged 18-29 years who had recovered from COVID-19. Sequencing was done on a sample of PBMCs or T cells enriched from blood (not recorded which). V usage is TRBV5-1 and J usage is TRBJ1-2; a possible D gene is TRBD1 (5 bases). The CDR3 DNA follows: TGCGCCAGCAGCTTGGACGACAGTCACTATGGCTACACCTTC. Its translation is CASSLDDSHYGYTF.